This T cell receptor beta chain was observed in a study of shared clonotypes between healthy human individuals. The naive CD8 population came from CD45RO-negative cells selected for CCR7, without terminally differentiated effector memory CD45RA+ cells. Clones were sequenced by immunoSEQ multiplex PCR, and TCRdb holds only the in-frame ones, with some missing. This table has 2 million or so clones, roughly 95% appearing once. Deletions cut 6 bases from V and 1 base from J, with 18 bases between. Germline assignment: CDR1 ENHRY and CDR2 SYGVKD. The CDR3 has 16 residues. The rearrangement joins TRBV10-3 to TRBJ1-1, with D uncertain. The sample was naive CD8+ T cells sorted from blood. The sequence came from a man younger than 35 in good health. CDR3 coding DNA: TGTGCCATCAGCGGAACTCTCTACGTAGGGAACACTGAAGCTTTCTTT. This sequence encodes CAISGTLYVGNTEAFF.